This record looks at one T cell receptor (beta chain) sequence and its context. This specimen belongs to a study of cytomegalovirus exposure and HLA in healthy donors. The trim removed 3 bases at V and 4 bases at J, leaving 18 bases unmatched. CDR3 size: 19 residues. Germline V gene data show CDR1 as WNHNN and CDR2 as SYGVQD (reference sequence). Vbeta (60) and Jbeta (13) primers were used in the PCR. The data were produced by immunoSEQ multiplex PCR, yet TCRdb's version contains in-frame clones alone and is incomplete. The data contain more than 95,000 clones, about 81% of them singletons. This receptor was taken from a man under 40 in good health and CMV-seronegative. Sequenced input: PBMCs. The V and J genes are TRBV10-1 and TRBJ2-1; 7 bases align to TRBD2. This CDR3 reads CASSDTGLASGKNYNEQFF. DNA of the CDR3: TGCGCCAGCAGTGATACGGGATTGGCTAGCGGTAAAAATTACAATGAGCAGTTCTTC.